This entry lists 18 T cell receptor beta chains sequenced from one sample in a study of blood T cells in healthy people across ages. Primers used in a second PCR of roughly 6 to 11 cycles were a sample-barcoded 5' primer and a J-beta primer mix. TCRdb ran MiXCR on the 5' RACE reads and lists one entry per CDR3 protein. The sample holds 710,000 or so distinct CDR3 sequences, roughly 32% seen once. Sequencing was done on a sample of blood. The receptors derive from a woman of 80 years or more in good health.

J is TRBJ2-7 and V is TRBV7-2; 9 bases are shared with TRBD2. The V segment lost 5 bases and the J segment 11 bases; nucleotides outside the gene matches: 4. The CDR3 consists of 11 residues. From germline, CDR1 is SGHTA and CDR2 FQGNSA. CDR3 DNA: TGTGCCAGCAGCCCCCGGACTAGCGAGTACTTC. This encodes CASSPRTSEYF.

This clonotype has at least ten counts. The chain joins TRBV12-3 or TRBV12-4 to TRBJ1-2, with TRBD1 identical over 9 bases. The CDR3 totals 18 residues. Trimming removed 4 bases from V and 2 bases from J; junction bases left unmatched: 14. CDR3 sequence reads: CASSSSGVGGTGNYGYTF. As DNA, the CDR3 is TGTGCCAGCAGTTCCTCAGGGGTTGGGGGGACAGGGAACTATGGCTACACCTTC.

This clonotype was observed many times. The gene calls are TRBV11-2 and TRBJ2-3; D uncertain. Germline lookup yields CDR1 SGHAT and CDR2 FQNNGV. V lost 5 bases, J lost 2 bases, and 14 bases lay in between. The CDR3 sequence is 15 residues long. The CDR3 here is CASSPLAALTDTQYF. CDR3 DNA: TGTGCCAGCAGCCCCCTGGCGGCACTCACAGATACGCAGTATTTT.

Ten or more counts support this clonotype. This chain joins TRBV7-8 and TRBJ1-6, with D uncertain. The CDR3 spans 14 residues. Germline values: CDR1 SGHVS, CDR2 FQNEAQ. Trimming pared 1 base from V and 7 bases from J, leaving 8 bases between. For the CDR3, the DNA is TGTGCCAGCAGCTTAGGTGACGGGAATTCACCCCTCCACTTT. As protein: CASSLGDGNSPLHF.

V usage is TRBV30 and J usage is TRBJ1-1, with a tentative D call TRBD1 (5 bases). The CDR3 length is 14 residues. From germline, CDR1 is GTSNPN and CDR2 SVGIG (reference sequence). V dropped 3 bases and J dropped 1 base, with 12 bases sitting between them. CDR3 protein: CAWSHGTANTEAFF. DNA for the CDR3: TGTGCCTGGAGCCACGGGACGGCGAACACTGAAGCTTTCTTT. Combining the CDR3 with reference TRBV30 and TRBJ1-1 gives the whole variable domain SQTIHQWPATLVQPVGSPLSLECTVEGTSNPNLYWYRQAAGRGLQLLFYSVGIGQISSEVPQNLSASRPQDRQFILSSKKLLLSDSGFYLCAWSHGTANTEAFFGQGTRLTVV.

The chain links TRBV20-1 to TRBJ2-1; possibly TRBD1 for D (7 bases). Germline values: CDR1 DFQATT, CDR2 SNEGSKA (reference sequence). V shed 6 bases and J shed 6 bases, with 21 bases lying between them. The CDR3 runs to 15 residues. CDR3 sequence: CSARGAGRISNEQFF. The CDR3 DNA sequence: TGCAGTGCCAGGGGGGCGGGACGCATATCCAATGAGCAGTTCTTC.

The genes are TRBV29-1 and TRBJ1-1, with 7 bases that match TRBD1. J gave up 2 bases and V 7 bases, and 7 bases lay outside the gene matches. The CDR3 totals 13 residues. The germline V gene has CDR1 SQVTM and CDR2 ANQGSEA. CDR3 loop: CSAETGHNTEAFF. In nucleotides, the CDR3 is TGCAGCGCAGAGACAGGGCATAACACTGAAGCTTTCTTT.

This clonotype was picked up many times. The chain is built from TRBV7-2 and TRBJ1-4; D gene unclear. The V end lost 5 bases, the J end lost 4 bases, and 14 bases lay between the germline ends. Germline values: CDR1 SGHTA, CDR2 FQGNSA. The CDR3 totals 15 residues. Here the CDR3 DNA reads TGTGCCAGCAGCCCGACCGGAGTCGGTAATGAAAAACTGTTTTTT. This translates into CASSPTGVGNEKLFF.

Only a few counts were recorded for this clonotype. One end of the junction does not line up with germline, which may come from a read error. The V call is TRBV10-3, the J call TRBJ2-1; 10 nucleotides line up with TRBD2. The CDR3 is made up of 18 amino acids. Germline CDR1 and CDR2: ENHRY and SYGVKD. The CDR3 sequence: CAVSESITSGVSYNEQFF. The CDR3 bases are TGTGCCGTCAGTGAGTCGATAACTAGCGGGGTCTCCTACAATGAGCAGTTCTTC.

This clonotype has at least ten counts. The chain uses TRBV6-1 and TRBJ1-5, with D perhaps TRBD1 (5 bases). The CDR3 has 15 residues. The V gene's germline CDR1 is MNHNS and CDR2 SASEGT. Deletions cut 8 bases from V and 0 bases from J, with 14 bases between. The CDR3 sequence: CASGWDAYSNQPQHF. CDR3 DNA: TGTGCCAGCGGATGGGACGCCTATAGCAATCAGCCCCAGCATTTT.

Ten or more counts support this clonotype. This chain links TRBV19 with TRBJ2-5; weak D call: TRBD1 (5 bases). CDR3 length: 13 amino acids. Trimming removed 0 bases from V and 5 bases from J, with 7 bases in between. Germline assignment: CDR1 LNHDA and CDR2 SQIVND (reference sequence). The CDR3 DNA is TGTGCCAGTAGTATAGATGCAGGGGAGACCCAGTACTTC. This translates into CASSIDAGETQYF.

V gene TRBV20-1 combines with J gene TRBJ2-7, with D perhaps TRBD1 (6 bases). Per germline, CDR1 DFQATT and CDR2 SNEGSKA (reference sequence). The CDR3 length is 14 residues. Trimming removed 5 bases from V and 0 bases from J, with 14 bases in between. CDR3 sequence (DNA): TGCAGTGCTTGGGGGCAGTCGAGCTCCTACGAGCAGTACTTC. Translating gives CSAWGQSSSYEQYF.

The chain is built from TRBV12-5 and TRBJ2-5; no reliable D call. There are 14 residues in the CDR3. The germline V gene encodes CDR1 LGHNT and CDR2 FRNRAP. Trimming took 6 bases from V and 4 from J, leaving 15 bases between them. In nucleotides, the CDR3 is TGTGCTAGTGGAAAGGGATTAGCCACAGAGACCCAGTACTTC. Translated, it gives CASGKGLATETQYF.

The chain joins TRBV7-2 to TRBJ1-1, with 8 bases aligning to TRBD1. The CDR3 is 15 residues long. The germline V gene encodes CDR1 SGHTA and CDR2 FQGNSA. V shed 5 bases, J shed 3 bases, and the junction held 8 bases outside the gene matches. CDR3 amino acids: CASSTTGGWYTEAFF. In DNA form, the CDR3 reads TGTGCCAGCAGCACAACAGGGGGTTGGTACACTGAAGCTTTCTTT.

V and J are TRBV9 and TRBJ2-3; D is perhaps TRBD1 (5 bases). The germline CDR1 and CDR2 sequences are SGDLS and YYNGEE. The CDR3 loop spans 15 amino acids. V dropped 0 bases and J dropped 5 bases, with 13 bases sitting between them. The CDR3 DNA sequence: TGTGCCAGCAGCGTAGGCAGGGCAAGCCAAGATACGCAGTATTTT. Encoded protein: CASSVGRASQDTQYF.

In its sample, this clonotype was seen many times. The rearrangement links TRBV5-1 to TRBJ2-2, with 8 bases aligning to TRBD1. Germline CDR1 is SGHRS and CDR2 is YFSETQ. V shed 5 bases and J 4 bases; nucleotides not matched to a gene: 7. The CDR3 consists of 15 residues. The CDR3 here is CASRDRDRTTGELFF. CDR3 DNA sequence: TGCGCCAGCAGGGACCGGGACAGGACCACCGGGGAGCTGTTTTTT.

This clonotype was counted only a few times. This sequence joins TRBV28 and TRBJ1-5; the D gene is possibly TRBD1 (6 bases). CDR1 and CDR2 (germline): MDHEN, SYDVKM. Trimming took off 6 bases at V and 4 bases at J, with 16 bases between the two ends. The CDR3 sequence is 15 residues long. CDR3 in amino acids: CASSTQGGRNQPQHF. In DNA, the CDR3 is TGTGCCAGCAGCACACAGGGAGGACGGAATCAGCCCCAGCATTTT.

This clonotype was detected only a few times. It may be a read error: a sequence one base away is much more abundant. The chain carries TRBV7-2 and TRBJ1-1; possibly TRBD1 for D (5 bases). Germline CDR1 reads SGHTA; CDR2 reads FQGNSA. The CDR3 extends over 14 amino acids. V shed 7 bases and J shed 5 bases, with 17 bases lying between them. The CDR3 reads CASNLRGLGTEAFF. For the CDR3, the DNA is TGTGCCAGCAACTTGAGGGGATTGGGAACTGAAGCTTTCTTT.